This T cell receptor beta chain appears in the sequencing data of a study of T cell repertoires in cytomegalovirus infection. Background on the study: Public TCR beta signature analysis indicated the presence of both CMV infection and matching HLA type.

TCRdb used MiXCR to reprocess the reads, holding one entry per CDR3 protein. Of almost 500,000 distinct CDR3 sequences detected, about 11% appear once; the ten largest clones hold roughly 10%. This clonotype was picked up many times. Its antigen is as yet unknown. General study findings and limits: HLA-C-restricted CMV clonotypes gave the most frequent clonotype in two of eight donors. The cumulative frequency of public TCR beta families distinguished individuals who carried CMV together with the relevant HLA.

The receptor was isolated from a human donor in good health (CMV status not recorded). Some clones in this sample may be carry-over from other donors' samples. Sequencing was done on a sample of PBMCs.

The CDR3 here is CASSYTGGADTQYF. The CDR3 region has the DNA TGTGCCAGCAGTTACACCGGGGGGGCAGATACGCAGTATTTT. The gene calls are TRBV6-5 and TRBJ2-3; 8 bases match TRBD2. With V trimmed by 2 bases and J by 4 bases, 2 bases remained unmatched. Germline loops: CDR1 MNHEY, CDR2 SVGAGI. The CDR3 totals 14 residues.